Listed here are 10 T cell receptor beta chains from one sample, sequenced in a study of blood T cell repertoires in COVID-19. TCRdb's table, derived via immunoSEQ multiplex PCR, lists solely in-frame clones and lacks some. The data show 200,000 to 300,000 clones, roughly 82% seen once. Sequencing was done on a sample of peripheral blood. These receptors came from a man at least 80 years old with acute or convalescent COVID-19.

This clone came up once. The chain combines TRBV6-5 with TRBJ2-7; the D is unclear. Germline-derived CDR1 and CDR2 are MNHEY and SVGAGI. This CDR3 spans 13 amino acids. Trimming took off 6 bases at V and 3 bases at J, with 12 bases between the two ends. The CDR3 DNA reads as TGTGCCAGCAGGACTGCCTCTAACTACGAGCAGTACTTC. Protein product: CASRTASNYEQYF.

CDR3 DNA sequence: TGTGCCAGCGGACAGCCCCAAGAGACCCAGTACTTC. Its translation: CASGQPQETQYF. V gene TRBV6-5 combines with J gene TRBJ2-5; a possible D gene is TRBD1 (6 bases). Germline CDR1 and CDR2: MNHEY and SVGAGI. The CDR3 loop spans 12 amino acids. V shed 8 bases and J shed 1 base, with 8 bases lying between them.

This clone was detected a few times. The same CDR3 is also encoded by other DNA sequences in this sample. This CDR3 reads CASSSQGNYGYTF. CDR3 in DNA: TGCGCCAGCAGCTCACAGGGGAACTATGGCTACACCTTC. The V gene is TRBV5-1, the J gene TRBJ1-2; 7 bases are shared with TRBD1. From germline, CDR1 is SGHRS and CDR2 YFSETQ. This CDR3 is built from 13 residues. V was clipped by 3 bases and J by 2 bases; unmatched bases: 1.

The rearrangement links TRBV28 to TRBJ1-1; 8 nucleotides agree with TRBD1. This CDR3 contains 14 residues. Germline CDR1 MDHEN, CDR2 SYDVKM. With 9 bases clipped from V and 2 bases from J, the junction kept 8 bases outside the gene matches. This CDR3 reads CASSAGGVNTEAFF. The CDR3 region has the DNA TGTGCCAGTTCGGCAGGGGGCGTAAACACTGAAGCTTTCTTT.

This chain uses TRBV6-4 with TRBJ2-2; no reliable D call. The germline CDR1 and CDR2 sequences are MRHNA and SNTAGT. V was cut by 5 bases and J by 5 bases, with 12 bases left in between. CDR3 length: 14 amino acids. This CDR3 reads CASSLNSLTGELFF. The CDR3 DNA reads as TGTGCCAGCAGTCTCAACAGCTTAACCGGGGAGCTGTTTTTT.

This clone was picked up a small number of times. CDR3 nucleotides: TGTGCCAGCAGCTGGGGGGACCTGAACACCGGGGAGCTGTTTTTT. This translates into CASSWGDLNTGELFF. J is TRBJ2-2 and V is TRBV11-3; D is possibly TRBD2 (6 bases). This CDR3 has 15 amino acids. V was cut by 4 bases and J by 1 base, with 10 bases left in between. Germline V gene lookup returns CDR1 SGHNT and CDR2 YENEEA.

This chain connects TRBV2 to TRBJ1-5; D unresolved. The CDR3 runs 13 residues. Germline loops: CDR1 SNHLY, CDR2 FYNNEI. V gave up 5 bases and J gave up 7 bases, with 12 bases separating them. In DNA, the CDR3 is TGTGCCAGCAGTAAGGAGGGAAGCCAGCCCCAGCATTTT. This codes for CASSKEGSQPQHF.

This clone has only a few counts. The V gene is TRBV2, the J gene TRBJ1-1, with TRBD1 matching 7 bases. This CDR3 has 14 residues. The V gene's germline CDR1 is SNHLY and CDR2 FYNNEI. V dropped 6 bases and J dropped 3; count of bases not matched to a gene: 7. Here the CDR3 reads CASRADREYTEAFF. As DNA, the CDR3 is TGTGCCAGCAGGGCAGACAGGGAATACACTGAAGCTTTCTTT.

The chain recombines TRBV7-8 with TRBJ2-7, with 9 bases that match TRBD2. The germline V gene encodes CDR1 SGHVS and CDR2 FQNEAQ. Trimming cost V 7 bases and J 4 bases; bases outside gene matches: 11. The CDR3 has 15 amino acids. The CDR3 DNA is TGTGCCAGCACCCGGGGGGGACTAGCTTCATACGAGCAGTACTTC. As protein: CASTRGGLASYEQYF. The complete variable domain, with remaining parts taken from reference TRBV7-8 and TRBJ2-7, reads GAGVSQSPRYKVAKRGQDVALRCDPISGHVSLFWYQQALGQGPEFLTYFQNEAQLDKSGLPSDRFFAERPEGSVSTLKIQRTQQEDSAVYLCASTRGGLASYEQYFGPGTRLTVT.

This sequence joins TRBV5-6 and TRBJ1-2; no reliable D call. Germline V gives CDR1 SGHDT, CDR2 YYEEEE. This CDR3 spans 13 amino acids. V was cut by 0 bases and J by 2 bases, with 5 bases left in between. This chain's CDR3 is CASSLVQNYGYTF. DNA for the CDR3: TGTGCCAGCAGCTTGGTACAGAACTATGGCTACACCTTC.